This TCR beta chain appears in the sequencing data of a study of T cell changes during pregnancy in multiple sclerosis. CDR1 and CDR2 from the germline V gene are SGHRS and YFSETQ. The V gene lost 3 bases and the J gene lost 0 bases, with 12 bases spanning the gap. The CDR3 is 15 residues long. The data were produced by immunoSEQ multiplex PCR, yet TCRdb's version contains in-frame clones alone and is incomplete. Found here are tens of thousands of clones, approximately 91% of them singletons; the top ten hold 4% to 5%. This sequence originates from a female donor in good health, enrolled as a control in a pregnancy study. The rearrangement links TRBV5-1 to TRBJ1-1; D ambiguous. This material consisted of peripheral blood, taken in the second trimester of pregnancy. CDR3 region: CASSSLRDLNTEAFF. The DNA of the CDR3 is TGCGCCAGCAGCTCACTCCGGGATTTGAACACTGAAGCTTTCTTT.